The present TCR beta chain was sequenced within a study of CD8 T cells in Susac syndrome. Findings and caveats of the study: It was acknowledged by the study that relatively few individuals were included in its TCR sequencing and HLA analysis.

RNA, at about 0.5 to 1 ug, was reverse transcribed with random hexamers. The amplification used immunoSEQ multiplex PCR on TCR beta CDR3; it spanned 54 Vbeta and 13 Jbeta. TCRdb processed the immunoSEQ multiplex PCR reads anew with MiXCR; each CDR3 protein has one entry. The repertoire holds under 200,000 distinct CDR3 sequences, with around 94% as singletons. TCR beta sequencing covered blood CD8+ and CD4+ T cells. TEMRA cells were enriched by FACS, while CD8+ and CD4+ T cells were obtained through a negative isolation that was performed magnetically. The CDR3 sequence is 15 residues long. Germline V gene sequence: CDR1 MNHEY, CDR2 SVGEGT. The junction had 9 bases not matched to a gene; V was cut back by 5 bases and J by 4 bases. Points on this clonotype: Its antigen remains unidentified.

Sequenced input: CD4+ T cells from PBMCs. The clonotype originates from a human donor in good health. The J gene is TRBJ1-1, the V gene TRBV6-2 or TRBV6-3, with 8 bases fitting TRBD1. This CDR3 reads CASSGGTGSGTEAFF. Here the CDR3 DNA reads TGTGCCAGCAGTGGCGGGACAGGTTCGGGCACTGAAGCTTTCTTT.